These 15 T cell receptor beta chains were sequenced from one sample in a study of OX40 agonist ivuxolimab in advanced cancers. Method: immunoSEQ multiplex PCR; TCRdb's copy keeps in-frame clones and lacks some. Of about 42,000 clones listed, 82% are singletons. The sample here was CD4+ or CD8+ T cells sorted from blood, taken in a trial of the OX40 agonist ivuxolimab. These receptors all stem from an adult with an advanced solid tumor such as melanoma, head and neck, liver or kidney cancer.

CDR3 protein: CAISDLLVDEQYF. The DNA of the CDR3 is TGTGCCATCAGTGACCTTTTGGTCGACGAGCAGTACTTC. This chain connects TRBV10-3 to TRBJ2-7; D remains unclear. Germline V gene sequence: CDR1 ENHRY, CDR2 SYGVKD. V was trimmed by 3 bases and J by 5 bases, leaving 11 bases between them. The CDR3 runs to 13 residues.

The V call is TRBV29-1, the J call TRBJ2-5; possible D gene TRBD2, 7 bases. The assigned J gene may be wrong: the sequence end matches TRBJ2-7 better. In germline, CDR1 is SQVTM, CDR2 ANQGSEA. The CDR3 loop spans 15 amino acids. CDR3 residues: CSVETGRGALYEQYF. The DNA of the CDR3 is TGCAGCGTTGAAACCGGACGGGGGGCCCTCTACGAGCAGTACTTC.

V and J are TRBV29-1 and TRBJ1-2; D is perhaps TRBD1 (5 bases). The CDR3 length is 14 residues. CDR1 is SQVTM, CDR2 ANQGSEA, per germline. V lost 5 bases, J lost 1 base, and 14 bases lay in between. CDR3 residues: CSVLSGGGNYGYTF. The CDR3 bases are TGCAGCGTTCTGTCCGGGGGGGGTAACTATGGCTACACCTTC.

The chain couples TRBV5-1 to TRBJ1-1, with TRBD1 identical over 8 bases. V lost 0 bases, J lost 4 bases, and 8 bases stayed unmatched. There are 16 residues in the CDR3. Germline CDR1 reads SGHRS; CDR2 reads YFSETQ. The CDR3 DNA follows: TGCGCCAGCAGCTTGGAGGCAGGGGGCGCGGGCACTGAAGCTTTCTTT. Protein product: CASSLEAGGAGTEAFF.

This clone has just one count. The chain joins TRBV5-4 to TRBJ2-5, with D maybe TRBD2 (8 bases). Germline V gene lookup returns CDR1 SGHNT and CDR2 YYREEE (reference sequence). V was trimmed by 10 bases and J by 3 bases, leaving 22 bases between them. This CDR3 is 15 amino acids long. The CDR3, as DNA: TGTGCCCAGGGGGAGACCGGGGGGGCGGAAGAGACCCAGTACTTC. Amino acids: CAQGETGGAEETQYF.

This rearrangement joins TRBV9 to TRBJ2-3; D gene uncertain. The germline V gene has CDR1 SGDLS and CDR2 YYNGEE. V was trimmed by 3 bases and J by 4 bases, leaving 15 bases between them. CDR3 size: 15 residues. The CDR3 is CASSASLDLPDTQYF. The CDR3, as DNA: TGTGCCAGCAGCGCCTCCCTAGATCTTCCAGATACGCAGTATTTT. Variable domain in full (rest from reference TRBV9 and TRBJ2-3): DSGVTQTPKHLITATGQRVTLRCSPRSGDLSVYWYQQSLDQGLQFLIQYYNGEERAKGNILERFSAQQFPDLHSELNLSSLELGDSALYFCASSASLDLPDTQYFGPGTRLTVL.

This sequence joins TRBV19 and TRBJ1-3, with 10 bases identical to TRBD1. The ends lost 6 bases at V and 4 bases at J; junction bases unmatched: 6. The CDR3 has 15 amino acids. Germline CDR1 is LNHDA and CDR2 is SQIVND (reference sequence). CDR3 nucleotides: TGTGCCAGTAGCCCCGGGACAGGGGCCGGAAACACCATATATTTT. Residues: CASSPGTGAGNTIYF.

The CDR3, as DNA: TGTGCCAGCAGCTTGTATAACGAAGAGACCCAGTACTTC. Residues: CASSLYNEETQYF. V is TRBV11-2 and J is TRBJ2-5; D ambiguous. The germline V gene encodes CDR1 SGHAT and CDR2 FQNNGV. CDR3 length: 13 amino acids. V dropped 3 bases and J dropped 3 bases, with 8 bases sitting between them.

The chain uses TRBV5-1 and TRBJ2-7; a possible D gene is TRBD2 (6 bases). The V gene's germline CDR1 is SGHRS and CDR2 YFSETQ. The length of the CDR3 is 16 residues. V was pared by 4 bases and J by 2 bases, with 19 bases between. This CDR3 reads CASSVRGIRETYEQYF. The CDR3 bases are TGCGCCAGCAGCGTGCGGGGAATCAGGGAAACCTACGAGCAGTACTTC.

The chain recombines TRBV6-1 with TRBJ2-7; 8 bases map to TRBD1. Unmatched junction bases numbered 17, after V lost 0 bases and J lost 4 bases. This CDR3 contains 19 residues. The germline CDR1 and CDR2 sequences are MNHNS and SASEGT. The CDR3 sequence is CASSEALQFIGTGLYEQYF. The CDR3 bases are TGTGCCAGCAGTGAAGCGCTTCAATTTATCGGGACAGGACTTTACGAGCAGTACTTC.

The rearrangement joins TRBV19 to TRBJ1-2; D not certain. There are 17 residues in the CDR3. The ends were cut back, 9 bases at V and 3 bases at J, with 26 bases in the middle. CDR1 is LNHDA, CDR2 SQIVND, per germline (reference sequence). The CDR3 DNA follows: TGTGCCAGCCAGGACCCTACCAATATCGTGGCGGACTATGGCTACACCTTC. This encodes CASQDPTNIVADYGYTF.

The J gene is TRBJ1-1, the V gene TRBV4-3; 9 bases line up with TRBD1. CDR3 length equals 15 residues. The ends lost 4 bases at V and 1 base at J; junction bases unmatched: 4. Germline CDR1 LGHNA, CDR2 YSLEER. The CDR3 loop reads CASSRGQGWNTEAFF. The CDR3 coding sequence is TGCGCCAGCAGCCGCGGACAGGGGTGGAACACTGAAGCTTTCTTT.

This clone was seen more than once but under ten times. The chain carries TRBV14 and TRBJ2-1; D ambiguous. Germline loops: CDR1 SGHDN, CDR2 FVKESK. V shed 5 bases and J shed 8 bases, with 16 bases lying between them. This CDR3 comprises 14 residues. CDR3 in DNA: TGTGCCAGCAGCACCCGCTACTCGCGGTATGAGCAGTTCTTC. This encodes CASSTRYSRYEQFF.

The chain joins TRBV6-5 to TRBJ1-2; no definite D call. Per germline, CDR1 MNHEY and CDR2 SVGAGI. Trimming removed 5 bases from V and 4 bases from J, with 8 bases in between. CDR3 size: 12 residues. This CDR3 is CASSLNSYGYTF. CDR3 in DNA: TGTGCCAGCAGTCTAAACAGCTATGGCTACACCTTC.

The rearrangement joins TRBV6-6 to TRBJ2-5, with 8 bases lining up with TRBD1. The CDR3 covers 12 residues. V lost 7 bases and J lost 7; bases outside the gene matches: 5. Germline assignment: CDR1 MNHNY and CDR2 SVGAGI (reference sequence). CDR3 sequence: CASKADRGTQYF. The CDR3 DNA reads TGTGCCAGCAAGGCTGACAGGGGGACCCAGTACTTC.